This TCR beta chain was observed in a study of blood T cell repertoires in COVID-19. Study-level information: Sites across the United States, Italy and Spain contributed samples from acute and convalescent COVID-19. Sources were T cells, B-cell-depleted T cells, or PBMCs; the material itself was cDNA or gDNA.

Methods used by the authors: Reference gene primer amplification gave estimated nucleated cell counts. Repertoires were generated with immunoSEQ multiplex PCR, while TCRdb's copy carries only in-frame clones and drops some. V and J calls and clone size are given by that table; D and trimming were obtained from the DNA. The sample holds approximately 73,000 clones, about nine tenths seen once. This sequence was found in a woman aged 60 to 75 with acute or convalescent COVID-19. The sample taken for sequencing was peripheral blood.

CDR3 region: CASSQGPTGELFF. The CDR3 DNA reads as TGCGCCAGCAGCCAAGGGCCCACCGGGGAGCTGTTTTTT. J is TRBJ2-2 and V is TRBV4-3, with D unresolved. This CDR3 region has 13 residues. Germline assignment: CDR1 LGHNA and CDR2 YSLEER. The germline V and J ends were trimmed by 1 base and 4 bases, with 4 bases remaining between them.